This TCR beta chain was captured in a study of T cells in Graves' hyperthyroidism and ophthalmopathy. On the study more broadly: Upon initial diagnosis and before any treatment, peripheral blood was collected. Findings of the study overall: Most thyroid clonotypes that were expanded above 0.001 also turned up in blood.

This clonotype was recorded at least ten times. The target antigen is unknown. The TCR beta CDR3 regions underwent amplification using RNA transcripts as the source. The study used the HTBI primer set for a first-round RT-PCR of the TCR CDR3. TCRdb re-called the multiplex PCR reads with MiXCR, one entry per CDR3 protein. This table has hundreds of thousands of distinct CDR3 sequences, about 15% appearing once. The CDR3 is made up of 15 amino acids. CDR1 is SNHLY, CDR2 FYNNEI, per germline. V lost 1 base to trimming and J lost 1 base, with 11 bases between them. No ophthalmopathy progression within 18 months constituted stable Graves' hyperthyroidism. Clinical symptoms, serum thyroxine, TRAb, thyroid ultrasound and orbital computed tomography established diagnosis.

The receptor was derived from a middle-aged woman with Graves' hyperthyroidism. This sequence joins TRBV2 and TRBJ2-7; D gene uncertain. Sequenced input: blood. In DNA, the CDR3 is TGTGCCAGCAGTGAAGGGCACCAAGTATCCTACGAGCAGTACTTC. Amino acids: CASSEGHQVSYEQYF.